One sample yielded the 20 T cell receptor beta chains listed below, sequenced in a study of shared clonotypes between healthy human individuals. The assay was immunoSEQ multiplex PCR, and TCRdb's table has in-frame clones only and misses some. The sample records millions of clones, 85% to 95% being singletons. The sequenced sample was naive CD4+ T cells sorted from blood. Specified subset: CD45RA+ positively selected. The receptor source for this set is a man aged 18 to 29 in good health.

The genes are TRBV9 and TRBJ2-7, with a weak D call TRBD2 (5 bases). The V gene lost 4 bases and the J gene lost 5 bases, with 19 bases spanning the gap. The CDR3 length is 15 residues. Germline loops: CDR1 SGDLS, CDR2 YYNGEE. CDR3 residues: CASSPPGTLSDEQYF. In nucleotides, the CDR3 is TGTGCCAGCAGCCCCCCGGGAACCCTCTCGGACGAGCAGTACTTC.

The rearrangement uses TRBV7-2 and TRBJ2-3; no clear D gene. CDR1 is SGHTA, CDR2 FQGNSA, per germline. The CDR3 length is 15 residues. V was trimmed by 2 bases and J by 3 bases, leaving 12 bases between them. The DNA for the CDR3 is TGTGCCAGCAGCTTAAGGCCACTGGGGACAGATACGCAGTATTTT. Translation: CASSLRPLGTDTQYF.

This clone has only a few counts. CDR3 DNA sequence: TGTGCCAGTAGTAGTCACACTAGCGGAAAGAACAATGAGCAGTTCTTC. Protein sequence: CASSSHTSGKNNEQFF. The chain links TRBV19 to TRBJ2-1; TRBD2 aligns across 8 bases. Germline V lookup: CDR1 LNHDA, CDR2 SQIVND (reference sequence). The CDR3 consists of 16 residues. Trimming took 4 bases from V and 5 from J; bases not matched to a gene: 10.

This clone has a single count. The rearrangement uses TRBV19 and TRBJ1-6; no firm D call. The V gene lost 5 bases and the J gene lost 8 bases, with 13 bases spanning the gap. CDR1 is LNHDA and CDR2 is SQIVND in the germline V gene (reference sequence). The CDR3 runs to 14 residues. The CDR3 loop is CASSRGSVDSPLHF. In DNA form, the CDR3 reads TGTGCCAGTAGTCGCGGCTCCGTAGATTCACCCCTCCACTTT.

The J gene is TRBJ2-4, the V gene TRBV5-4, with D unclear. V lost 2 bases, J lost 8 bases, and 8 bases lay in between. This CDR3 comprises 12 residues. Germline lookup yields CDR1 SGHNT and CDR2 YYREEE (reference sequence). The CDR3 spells CASSLDSDIQYF. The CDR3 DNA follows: TGTGCCAGCAGCTTAGATTCGGACATTCAGTACTTC.

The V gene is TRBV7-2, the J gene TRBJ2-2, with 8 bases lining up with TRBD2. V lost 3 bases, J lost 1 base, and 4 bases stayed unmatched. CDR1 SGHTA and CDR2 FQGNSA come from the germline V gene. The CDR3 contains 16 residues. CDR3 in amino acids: CASSFFAGGNTGELFF. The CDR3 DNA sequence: TGTGCCAGCAGCTTCTTTGCGGGAGGGAACACCGGGGAGCTGTTTTTT.

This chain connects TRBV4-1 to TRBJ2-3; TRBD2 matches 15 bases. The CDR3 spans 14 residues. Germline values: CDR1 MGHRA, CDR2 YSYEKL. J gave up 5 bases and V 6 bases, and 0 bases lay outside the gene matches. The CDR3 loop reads CASRGLAGGDTQYF. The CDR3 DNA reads TGCGCCAGCAGGGGACTAGCGGGAGGAGATACGCAGTATTTT.

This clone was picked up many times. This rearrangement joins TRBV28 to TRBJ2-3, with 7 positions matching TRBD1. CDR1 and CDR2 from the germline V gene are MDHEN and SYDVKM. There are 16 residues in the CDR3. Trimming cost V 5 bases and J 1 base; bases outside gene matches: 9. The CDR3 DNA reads TGTGCCAGCAGTGGAACAGGGGATACGGGCACAGATACGCAGTATTTT. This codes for CASSGTGDTGTDTQYF.

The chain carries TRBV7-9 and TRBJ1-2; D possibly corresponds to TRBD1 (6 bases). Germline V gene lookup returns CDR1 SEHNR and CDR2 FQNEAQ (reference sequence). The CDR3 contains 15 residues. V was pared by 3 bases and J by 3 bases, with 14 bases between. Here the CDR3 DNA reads TGTGCCAGCAGCTTTACCGACAGGCCTCACTATGGCTACACCTTC. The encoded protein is CASSFTDRPHYGYTF.

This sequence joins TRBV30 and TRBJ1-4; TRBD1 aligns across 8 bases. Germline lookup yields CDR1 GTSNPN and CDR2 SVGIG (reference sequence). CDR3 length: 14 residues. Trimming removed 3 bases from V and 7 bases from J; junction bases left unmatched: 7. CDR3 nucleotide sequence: TGTGCCTGGAGCCGGACAGGGTGGGGTGAAAAACTGTTTTTT. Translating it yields CAWSRTGWGEKLFF.

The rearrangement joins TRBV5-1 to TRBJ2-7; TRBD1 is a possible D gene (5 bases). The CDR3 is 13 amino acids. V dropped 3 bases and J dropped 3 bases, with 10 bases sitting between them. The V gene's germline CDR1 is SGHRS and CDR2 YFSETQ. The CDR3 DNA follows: TGCGCCAGCAGCTCGGACAACCTCTACGAGCAGTACTTC. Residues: CASSSDNLYEQYF.

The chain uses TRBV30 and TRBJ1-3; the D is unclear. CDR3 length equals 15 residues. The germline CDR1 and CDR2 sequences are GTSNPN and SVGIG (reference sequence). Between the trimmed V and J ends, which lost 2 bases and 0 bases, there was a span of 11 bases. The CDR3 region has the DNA TGTGCCTGGAGTCCAAACTTGAGCTCTGGAAACACCATATATTTT. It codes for CAWSPNLSSGNTIYF.

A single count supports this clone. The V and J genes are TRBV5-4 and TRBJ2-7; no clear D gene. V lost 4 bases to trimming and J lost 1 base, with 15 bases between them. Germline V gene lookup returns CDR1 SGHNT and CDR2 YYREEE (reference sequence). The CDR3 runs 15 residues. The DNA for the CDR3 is TGTGCCAGCAGCCACGGCAATGTCGTTTCCTACGAGCAGTACTTC. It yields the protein CASSHGNVVSYEQYF.

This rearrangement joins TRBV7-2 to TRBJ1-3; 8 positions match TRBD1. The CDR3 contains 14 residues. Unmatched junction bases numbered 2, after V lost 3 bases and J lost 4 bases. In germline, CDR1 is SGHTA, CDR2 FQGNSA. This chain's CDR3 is CASSLDRAGNTIYF. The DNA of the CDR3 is TGTGCCAGCAGCTTGGACAGGGCGGGAAACACCATATATTTT. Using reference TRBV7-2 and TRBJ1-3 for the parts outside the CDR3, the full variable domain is GAGVSQSPSNKVTEKGKDVELRCDPISGHTALYWYRQSLGQGLEFLIYFQGNSAPDKSGLPSDRFSAERTGGSVSTLTIQRTQQEDSAVYLCASSLDRAGNTIYFGEGSWLTVV.

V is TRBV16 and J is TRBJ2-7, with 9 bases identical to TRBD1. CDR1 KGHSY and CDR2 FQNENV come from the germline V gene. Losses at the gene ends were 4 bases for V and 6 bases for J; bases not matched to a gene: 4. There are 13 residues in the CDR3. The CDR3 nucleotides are TGTGCCAGCAGCCTCGACAGGGGGAGCGAGCAGTACTTC. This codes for CASSLDRGSEQYF. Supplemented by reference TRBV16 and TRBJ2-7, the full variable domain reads GEEVAQTPKHLVRGEGQKAKLYCAPIKGHSYVFWYQQVLKNEFKFLISFQNENVFDETGMPKERFSAKCLPNSPCSLEIQATKLEDSAVYFCASSLDRGSEQYFGPGTRLTVT.

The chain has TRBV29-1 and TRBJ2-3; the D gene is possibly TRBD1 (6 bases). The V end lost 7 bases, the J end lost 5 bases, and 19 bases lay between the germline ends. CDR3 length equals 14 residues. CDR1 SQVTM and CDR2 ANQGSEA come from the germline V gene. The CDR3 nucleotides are TGCAGCGGCGAGGGTGGACAGCTCGGAGATACGCAGTATTTT. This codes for CSGEGGQLGDTQYF.

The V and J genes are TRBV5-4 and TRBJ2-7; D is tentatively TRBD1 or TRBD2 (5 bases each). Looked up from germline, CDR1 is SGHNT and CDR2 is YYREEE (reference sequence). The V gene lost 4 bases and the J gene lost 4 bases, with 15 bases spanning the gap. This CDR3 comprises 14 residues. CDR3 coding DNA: TGTGCCAGCAGCCTTGTGGCCGGGGCATACGAGCAGTACTTC. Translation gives CASSLVAGAYEQYF.

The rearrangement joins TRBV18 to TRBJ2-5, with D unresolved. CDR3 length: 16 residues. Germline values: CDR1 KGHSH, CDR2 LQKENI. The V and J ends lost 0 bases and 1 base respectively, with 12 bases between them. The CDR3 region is CASSPPGLRVQETQYF. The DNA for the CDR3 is TGTGCCAGCTCACCACCGGGTTTGAGAGTCCAAGAGACCCAGTACTTC. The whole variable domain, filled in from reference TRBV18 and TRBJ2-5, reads NAGVMQNPRHLVRRRGQEARLRCSPMKGHSHVYWYRQLPEEGLKFMVYLQKENIIDESGMPKERFSAEFPKEGPSILRIQQVVRGDSAAYFCASSPPGLRVQETQYFGPGTRLLVL.

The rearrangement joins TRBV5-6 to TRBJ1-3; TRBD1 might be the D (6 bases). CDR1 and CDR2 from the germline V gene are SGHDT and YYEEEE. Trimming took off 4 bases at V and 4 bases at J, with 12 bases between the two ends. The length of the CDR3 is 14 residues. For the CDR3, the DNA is TGTGCCAGCAGCCGCAGGGGTATGGGAAACACCATATATTTT. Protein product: CASSRRGMGNTIYF.

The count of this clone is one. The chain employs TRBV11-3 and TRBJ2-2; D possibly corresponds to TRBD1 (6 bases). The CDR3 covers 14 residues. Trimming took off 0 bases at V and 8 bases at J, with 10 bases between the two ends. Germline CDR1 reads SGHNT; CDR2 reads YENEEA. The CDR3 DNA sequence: TGTGCCAGCAGCTTAGATCAGGGGAATGGGGAGCTGTTTTTT. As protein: CASSLDQGNGELFF.